This entry lists 20 T cell receptor beta chains sequenced from one sample in a study of graft-versus-host responses after intestinal transplantation (dated by TCRdb to about 2021). Libraries were prepared through the immunoSEQ multiplex PCR assay. The table was pulled from immuneACCESS by TCRdb, which kept in-frame rearrangements only. Such tables lose some clones; where checked, under half of the loss comes from unresolved V genes, and the rest has no known cause. For this sample there are about 100,000 clones; 75% to 95% appear just once. 5% to 6.5% of the sample lies in the top ten. These TCRs' antigens remain unknown. Reading the label with the study, this specimen's time point is: cells obtained before transplantation from donor or recipient. This specimen consisted of unstimulated CD8+ T cells sorted from spleen or lymph node cells, obtained before intestinal transplant. The receptors were gathered from a human donor who received an intestinal transplant.

This clone was detected only a few times. The V call is TRBV2, the J call TRBJ1-1, with D tentatively TRBD1 (5 bases). The germline CDR1 and CDR2 sequences are SNHLY and FYNNEI. CDR3 size: 14 residues. Trimming removed 8 bases from V and 4 bases from J, with 17 bases in between. This chain's CDR3 is CASLRDVGSTEAFF. The CDR3 coding sequence is TGTGCCAGCCTCAGGGACGTAGGAAGCACTGAAGCTTTCTTT.

The genes are TRBV28 and TRBJ2-1; 7 nucleotides match TRBD2. This CDR3 has 15 residues. Looked up from germline, CDR1 is MDHEN and CDR2 is SYDVKM. After removal of 2 bases from V and 7 bases from J, the junction contained 8 bases not matched to a gene. Here the CDR3 reads CASSLGGSNANEQFF. The CDR3 DNA reads TGTGCCAGCAGTTTAGGCGGGAGCAACGCGAATGAGCAGTTCTTC.

This clone has only one observation. The chain is built from TRBV30 and TRBJ2-5, with TRBD1 matching over 7 bases. CDR1 and CDR2 from the germline V gene are GTSNPN and SVGIG (reference sequence). This CDR3 is 14 amino acids long. V was pared by 6 bases and J by 5 bases, with 12 bases of the junction left unmatched. The CDR3 nucleotides read TGTGCCTGCACCACAGGGGTTGGGCAGGAGACCCAGTACTTC. Protein product: CACTTGVGQETQYF.

This rearrangement joins TRBV2 to TRBJ2-5; possible D gene TRBD2, 5 bases. The CDR3 contains 12 residues. The germline V gene encodes CDR1 SNHLY and CDR2 FYNNEI. V was shortened by 6 bases and J by 5 bases, with 10 bases between the two germline ends. The CDR3 coding sequence is TGTGCCAGCAGCGACTGGGAGGAGACCCAGTACTTC. Its translation: CASSDWEETQYF.

The chain carries TRBV6-5 and TRBJ1-5, with D unclear. Between the trimmed V and J ends, which lost 6 bases and 0 bases, there was a span of 9 bases. From germline, CDR1 is MNHEY and CDR2 SVGAGI. The CDR3 is 14 residues long. In DNA, the CDR3 is TGTGCCAGCAGACCCCTTGATAGCAATCAGCCCCAGCATTTT. This encodes CASRPLDSNQPQHF.

The rearrangement joins TRBV5-1 to TRBJ1-3; D is perhaps TRBD1 (5 bases). This CDR3 spans 14 amino acids. The V end was cut by 4 bases, the J end by 0 bases, with 8 bases between. Germline CDR1 is SGHRS and CDR2 is YFSETQ. The CDR3 sequence is CASSAGGSGNTIYF. CDR3 DNA: TGCGCCAGCAGCGCCGGGGGCTCTGGAAACACCATATATTTT.

This rearrangement joins TRBV25-1 to TRBJ1-2; D not certain. This CDR3 has 13 residues. The V end lost 6 bases, the J end lost 4 bases, and 12 bases lay between the germline ends. Germline V lookup: CDR1 MGHDK, CDR2 SYGVNS. CDR3: CASSLSDSYGYTF. The CDR3 region has the DNA TGTGCCAGCAGCCTTTCCGATTCCTATGGCTACACCTTC.

The chain has TRBV7-3 and TRBJ2-5; D is perhaps TRBD2 (6 bases). This CDR3 contains 15 residues. The germline V gene has CDR1 SGHTA and CDR2 FQGTGA. V dropped 5 bases and J dropped 2 bases, with 15 bases sitting between them. The CDR3 here is CASSPGGSAQETQYF. CDR3 coding DNA: TGTGCCAGCAGCCCCGGGGGTAGCGCACAAGAGACCCAGTACTTC.

V gene TRBV13 combines with J gene TRBJ2-2; D may be TRBD1 (6 bases). V shed 5 bases and J shed 4 bases, with 23 bases lying between them. Germline loops: CDR1 PRHDT, CDR2 FYEKMQ (reference sequence). This CDR3 contains 18 residues. The CDR3, as DNA: TGTGCCAGCAGCCATCTGACAGGAAATGGACTTGGCACCGGGGAGCTGTTTTTT. Its protein is CASSHLTGNGLGTGELFF.

The chain uses TRBV5-1 and TRBJ2-7; 10 bases fit TRBD1. From germline, CDR1 is SGHRS and CDR2 YFSETQ. CDR3 size: 21 residues. The V and J ends lost 0 bases and 6 bases, in that order; junction bases with no gene match: 24. CDR3 coding DNA: TGCGCCAGCAGCTTGGGGTCTCCAGTGGAACTCACGGGACAGGGGATTGGCGAGCAGTACTTC. This encodes CASSLGSPVELTGQGIGEQYF.

The chain joins TRBV7-6 to TRBJ2-4; TRBD1 matches 11 bases. The V gene end was trimmed by 3 bases and the J gene end by 3 bases; junction bases not matched to a gene: 7. The CDR3 is made up of 17 amino acids. Germline V lookup: CDR1 SGHVS, CDR2 FNYEAQ. The DNA of the CDR3 is TGTGCCAGCAGCTTCCAGCCAGGGACAGGGGGCAAAAACATTCAGTACTTC. Amino acid sequence: CASSFQPGTGGKNIQYF.

The V call is TRBV27, the J call TRBJ2-7, with TRBD1 matching over 9 bases. CDR1 MNHEY and CDR2 SMNVEV come from the germline V gene (reference sequence). V lost 6 bases to trimming and J lost 3 bases; unmatched junction nucleotides: 6. The CDR3 length is 14 residues. CDR3 bases: TGTGCCAGCAGCCATGGACAGGGGTACTACGAGCAGTACTTC. Protein: CASSHGQGYYEQYF.

The sample holds a few counts of this clone. The V and J genes are TRBV2 and TRBJ2-1; 8 bases line up with TRBD1. CDR1 and CDR2 (germline): SNHLY, FYNNEI. V lost 9 bases to trimming and J lost 7 bases; unmatched junction nucleotides: 5. This CDR3 comprises 12 residues. CDR3 region: CARRQGSNEQFF. CDR3 nucleotides: TGTGCCAGGAGACAGGGGAGTAATGAGCAGTTCTTC.

This clone showed up just once. The CDR3 reads CASSSGLAKSEQYF. The CDR3 DNA is TGTGCCAGCAGTTCAGGACTAGCCAAATCCGAGCAGTACTTC. The V and J genes are TRBV27 and TRBJ2-7; 8 bases agree with TRBD2. Germline loops: CDR1 MNHEY, CDR2 SMNVEV (reference sequence). CDR3 length: 14 residues. The junction had 8 bases not matched to a gene; V was cut back by 4 bases and J by 6 bases.

This clone was seen once. The gene calls are TRBV27 and TRBJ2-2; D gene uncertain. The V end was cut by 6 bases, the J end by 8 bases, with 10 bases between. Germline lookup yields CDR1 MNHEY and CDR2 SMNVEV (reference sequence). CDR3 length: 12 amino acids. The CDR3 sequence: CASSLLEGELFF. The CDR3 coding sequence is TGTGCCAGCAGCCTCCTTGAAGGGGAGCTGTTTTTT.

The rearrangement joins TRBV27 to TRBJ2-1; tentatively, D is TRBD1 (5 bases). The CDR3 length is 16 residues. Germline loops: CDR1 MNHEY, CDR2 SMNVEV (reference sequence). Trimming removed 5 bases at V and 1 base at J, with 15 bases between. Written as DNA, the CDR3 is TGTGCCAGCAGTGAGGACAAGGCCCTGTCCTACAATGAGCAGTTCTTC. It yields the protein CASSEDKALSYNEQFF.

This clone was seen only a few times. The chain has TRBV7-3 and TRBJ1-2, with TRBD1 identical over 10 bases. The V gene end was trimmed by 4 bases and the J gene end by 4 bases; junction bases not matched to a gene: 0. Germline V gene sequence: CDR1 SGHTA, CDR2 FQGTGA. The CDR3 runs to 13 residues. The CDR3 coding sequence is TGTGCCAGCAGCTGGACAGGGGGCTATGGCTACACCTTC. This sequence encodes CASSWTGGYGYTF.

Worth noting for this clone: The junction and the germline gene differ at one end; a read error may be behind it. This rearrangement joins TRBV2 to TRBJ1-2; 7 nucleotides line up with TRBD1. CDR1 is SNHLY and CDR2 is FYNNEI in the germline V gene. The CDR3 has 11 residues. The CDR3, as DNA: TGTGCCAGCAGTGAAGAAGGGGGGACAGCCTTC. Its protein product is CASSEEGGTAF.

A note on this clone: The sample contains more than one DNA sequence encoding this CDR3. Here the CDR3 reads CAWSVRDGDQPQHF. CDR3 sequence (DNA): TGTGCCTGGAGTGTACGGGACGGGGATCAGCCCCAGCATTTT. The chain employs TRBV30 and TRBJ1-5, with a weak D call TRBD1 (5 bases). Trimming took off 0 bases at V and 5 bases at J, with 11 bases between the two ends. Germline CDR1 is GTSNPN and CDR2 is SVGIG (reference sequence). This CDR3 contains 14 residues.

This chain links TRBV30 with TRBJ1-1; 7 bases align to TRBD1. V lost 3 bases and J lost 3; bases outside the gene matches: 4. CDR3 length equals 13 residues. From germline, CDR1 is GTSNPN and CDR2 SVGIG (reference sequence). The CDR3 loop is CAWSVRGYTEAFF. The CDR3 nucleotides are TGTGCCTGGAGCGTCAGGGGGTACACTGAAGCTTTCTTT.